This TCR beta chain was identified in a study of a mutant IDH1 vaccine in newly diagnosed glioma (dated by TCRdb to about 2021). Background for the entire study: The roughly 34 treated patients were roughly 62% male and about 40% female, with a mean age of around 40 years. Before enrollment, most patients had been given radiochemotherapy with temozolomide as standard therapy, while the rest had received either radiotherapy alone or temozolomide alone. Longitudinal TCRB deep sequencing was performed for fewer than 30 treated patients wherever samples were available for exploratory analyses. Peripheral blood samples were drawn at six visits, namely V03 (baseline), V05, V07, V10, V12 and V13. Broad study findings and their caveats: Availability determined which PBMC samples were chosen for TCRB deep sequencing. According to the authors, sample limitations meant that analyses of patient blood samples could not be reproduced. Across multiple MHC alleles, vaccine-induced immune responses were seen in 85% to 95% of patients. Pseudoprogression seemed to be unrelated to changes in the top peripheral T cell clonotypes found by TCRB sequencing.

The library was obtained by the immunoSEQ multiplex PCR assay. Following the manufacturer's protocol, the hsTCRB Kit was used to amplify rearranged TCR beta chain sequences. TCRB libraries were sequenced on an Illumina MiSeq. The published analysis was carried out like this. Demultiplexing, trimming and gene mapping were performed with the kit vendor's proprietary platform. Not all clones reach the TCRdb copy of this immuneACCESS table, which keeps in-frame sequences only. Checked studies attribute under half of the gap to unresolved V genes and leave the rest unexplained. Clone size and the V and J calls come from that table; the DNA yielded D and trimming. The table for this sample lists tens of thousands of clones; about four fifths of them were counted only once. Around 7% of the sample is taken by the ten largest. The time point label, read with the paper, signifies: baseline, week 1 (first vaccination visit). The treatment or condition label of this sample denotes: pre-vaccination baseline after standard-of-care therapy. The donors had newly diagnosed IDH1-mutant astrocytomas of WHO grade 3 or 4 that showed loss of nuclear ATRX. The samples were drawn from NOA16, a multicentre, single-arm, open-label phase I trial in Germany that tested a mutant IDH1 peptide vaccine in humans for the first time. Visit V03 blood draws served as the baseline sample for immunogenicity testing. Genomic DNA for TCRB sequencing was extracted from EDTA blood using the DNeasy Blood and Tissue Kit.

The CDR3, from cysteine to phenylalanine, totals 15 residues. Only the CDR3 DNA is retained, 45 bases long and in frame from the first base. Sequences MNHNY (CDR1) and SVGAGI (CDR2) are obtained from the germline V gene (reference sequence). Compared with germline, V lacks 7 bases and J lacks 5 bases; bases without a gene match: 9. Details on this clone: Its antigen has not been determined. The record has no base qualities; no much larger clone is one base away.

The sequence was collected from a woman aged 45-65 years with glioma. This specimen was PBMCs, taken from a glioma patient treated with radiotherapy, temozolomide or both. The rearrangement combines TRBV6-6 with TRBJ2-1; 9 central bases correspond to TRBD1. The CDR3 amino acid sequence is: CASTGGQGWNNEQFF. The nucleotide sequence reads as follows: TGTGCCAGCACGGGGGGACAGGGTTGGAACAATGAGCAGTTCTTC.